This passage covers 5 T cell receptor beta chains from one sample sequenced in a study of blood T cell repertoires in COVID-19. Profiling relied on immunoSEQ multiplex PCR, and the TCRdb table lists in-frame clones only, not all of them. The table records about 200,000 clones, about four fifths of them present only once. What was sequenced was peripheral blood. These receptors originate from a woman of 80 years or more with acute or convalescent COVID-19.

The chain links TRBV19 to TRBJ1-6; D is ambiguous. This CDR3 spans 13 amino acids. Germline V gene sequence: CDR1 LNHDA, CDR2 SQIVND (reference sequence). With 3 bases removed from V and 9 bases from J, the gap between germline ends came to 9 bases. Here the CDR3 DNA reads TGTGCCAGTAGTATTACCGAGGGTTCACCCCTCCACTTT. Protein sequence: CASSITEGSPLHF.

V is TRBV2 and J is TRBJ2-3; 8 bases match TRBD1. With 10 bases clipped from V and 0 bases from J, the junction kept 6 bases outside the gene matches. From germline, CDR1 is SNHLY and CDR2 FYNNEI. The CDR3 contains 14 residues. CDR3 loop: CATGDRRSTDTQYF. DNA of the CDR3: TGTGCCACTGGGGACAGGAGAAGCACAGATACGCAGTATTTT.

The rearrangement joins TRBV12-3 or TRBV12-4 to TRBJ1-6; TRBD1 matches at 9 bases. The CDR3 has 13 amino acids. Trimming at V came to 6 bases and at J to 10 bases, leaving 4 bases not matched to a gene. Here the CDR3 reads CASRQGANSPLHF. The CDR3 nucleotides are TGTGCCAGCAGACAGGGGGCGAACTCACCCCTCCACTTT.

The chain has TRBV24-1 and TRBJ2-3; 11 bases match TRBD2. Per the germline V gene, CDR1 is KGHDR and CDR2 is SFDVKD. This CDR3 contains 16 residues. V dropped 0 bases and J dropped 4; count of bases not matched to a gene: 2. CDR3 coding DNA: TGTGCCACCAGTGATTTGCTAGCGGGAGGAGCAGATACGCAGTATTTT. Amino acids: CATSDLLAGGADTQYF.

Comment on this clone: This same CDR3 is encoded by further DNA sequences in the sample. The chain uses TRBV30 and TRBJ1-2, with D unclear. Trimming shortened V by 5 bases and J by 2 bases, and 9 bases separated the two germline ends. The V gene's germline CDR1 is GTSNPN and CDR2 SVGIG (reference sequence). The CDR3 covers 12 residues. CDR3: CAWSGVNYGYTF. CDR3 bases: TGTGCCTGGTCCGGGGTAAACTATGGCTACACCTTC. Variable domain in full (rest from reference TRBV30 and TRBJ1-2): SQTIHQWPATLVQPVGSPLSLECTVEGTSNPNLYWYRQAAGRGLQLLFYSVGIGQISSEVPQNLSASRPQDRQFILSSKKLLLSDSGFYLCAWSGVNYGYTFGSGTRLTVV.